The rows below give T cell receptor beta chains drawn from one sample of a study of T cells in Graves' hyperthyroidism and ophthalmopathy. Via MiXCR, TCRdb re-called the multiplex PCR reads, giving one row per CDR3 protein. This sample has some 98,000 distinct CDR3 sequences; 35% to 45% occur once, and the top ten carry roughly 10%. The sequenced sample consisted of peripheral blood or thyroid tissue (not recorded which). Source of these receptors: a woman in her thirties with Graves' hyperthyroidism. The CDR3 runs from the conserved cysteine through the conserved F or W. A D gene is named only where the DNA matches it firmly. Size is omitted from some rows. Given values are once, few, many or a class for expanded clones.

j_call clone_size d_call v_call cdr3_aa cdr3_nt
TRBJ2-3 NA TRBD2 TRBV20-1 CSARKTGGLAGWADTQYF TGCAGTGCTAGAAAGACGGGCGGACTAGCGGGATGGGCAGATACGCAGTATTTT
TRBJ2-6 NA TRBD1 TRBV2 CASSVQGANVLTF TGTGCTAGCAGTGTACAGGGGGCTAACGTCCTGACTTTC
TRBJ1-1 NA TRBD1 TRBV2 CASRVRTGGNTEAFF TGTGCCAGCAGAGTTCGGACAGGGGGAAACACTGAAGCTTTCTTT
TRBJ2-2 NA TRBD2 TRBV7-9 CASSQVANRGLAGNTGELVF TGTGCCAGCAGCCAAGTGGCCAACCGGGGACTAGCGGGGAACACCGGGGAGCTGGTTTTT
TRBJ2-7 once TRBD1 TRBV10-3 CAISGRPGQGAEQYF TGTGCCATCAGTGGCAGACCGGGACAGGGGGCCGAGCAGTACTTC
TRBJ1-3 NA NA TRBV9 CAGSVTKSSGNTIYF TGTGCCGGCAGCGTAACAAAATCCTCTGGAAACACCATATATTTT
TRBJ1-6 many NA TRBV15 CATSKRAGQYNSPLHF TGTGCCACCAGCAAACGGGCAGGACAGTATAATTCACCCCTCCACTTT
TRBJ2-5 NA NA TRBV5-8 CASSALHYEYRQETQYF TGTGCCAGCAGCGCCCTACACTACGAGTACCGCCAAGAGACCCAGTACTTC
TRBJ2-7 many NA TRBV30 CAWNTVDHSYEQYF TGTGCCTGGAATACCGTAGACCACTCCTACGAGCAGTACTTC
TRBJ2-7 many NA TRBV5-1 CASSLDPSGYEQYF TGCGCCAGCAGCTTGGACCCCTCGGGCTACGAGCAGTACTTC
TRBJ2-7 NA TRBD2 TRBV9 CASSVSGRPPPEQYF TGTGCCAGCAGCGTTAGCGGGAGGCCCCCCCCCGAGCAGTACTTC
TRBJ1-1 many TRBD1 TRBV27 CASSAQGGPEAFF TGTGCCAGCAGTGCCCAGGGGGGGCCTGAAGCTTTCTTT
TRBJ1-5 NA TRBD1 TRBV10-3 CAIRAQITGANQPRHF TGTGCCATCCGTGCCCAGATAACAGGGGCCAATCAGCCCCGGCATTTT
TRBJ2-7 NA NA TRBV2 CARKDYEQYF TGTGCTAGAAAAGACTACGAGCAGTACTTC
TRBJ1-4 NA NA TRBV7-6 CASSLAGRGGEELFF TGTGCCAGCAGCTTGGCCGGGAGGGGTGGTGAAGAACTGTTTTTT
TRBJ2-7 many TRBD2 TRBV2 CASSLAGSYEQYF TGTGCCAGCAGTTTAGCGGGCTCCTACGAGCAGTACTTC
TRBJ1-2 few NA TRBV7-2 CASSRAGNGYTF TGTGCCAGCAGCAGGGCGGGGAATGGCTACACCTTC
TRBJ1-2 medium-sized NA TRBV28 CASVDSANYGYTF TGTGCCAGCGTCGACAGCGCTAACTATGGCTACACCTTC
TRBJ2-3 many TRBD2 TRBV7-9 CASSQGGRWTDTQYF TGTGCCAGCAGCCAGGGCGGGAGGTGGACAGATACGCAGTATTTT
TRBJ1-5 NA TRBD1 TRBV19 CASSTGQFHQPQHF TGTGCCAGTAGCACGGGACAGTTTCATCAGCCCCAGCATTTT
TRBJ1-4 many NA TRBV6-5 CASSSEVFEKLFF TGTGCCAGCAGTTCAGAGGTGTTTGAAAAACTGTTTTTT
TRBJ1-5 many TRBD1 TRBV20-1 CSARSLGTGRRPQHF TGCAGTGCTAGATCACTCGGGACAGGCCGGCGGCCCCAGCATTTT
TRBJ2-5 once TRBD2 TRBV20-1 CSASPGLEETQYF TGCAGTGCTAGCCCGGGACTAGAGGAGACCCAGTACTTC
TRBJ2-2 NA TRBD1 TRBV10-3 CAISEAGTGNTGELFF TGTGCCATCAGTGAGGCCGGGACAGGGAACACCGGGGAGCTGTTTTTT
TRBJ2-7 NA NA TRBV13 CASSLGSQQSYEQYF TGTGCCAGCAGCTTAGGCAGCCAACAATCCTACGAGCAGTACTTC
TRBJ2-2 few TRBD2 TRBV3-1 CASSQDPSGRKAGELFF TGTGCCAGCAGCCAAGATCCGAGCGGGAGAAAGGCCGGGGAGCTGTTTTTT
TRBJ1-2 many NA TRBV9 CASSPTGTALYGYTF TGTGCCAGCAGCCCGACCGGGACCGCCTTATATGGCTACACCTTC
TRBJ1-5 many TRBD1 TRBV6-6 CASTGTGTDNQPQHF TGTGCCAGCACTGGTACCGGGACAGACAATCAGCCCCAGCATTTT
TRBJ2-7 NA NA TRBV12-3/TRBV12-4 CASSLTGEQCF TGTGCCAGTAGTTTAACCGGCGAGCAGTGCTTC
TRBJ1-6 NA TRBD1 TRBV2 CASSEVPPGGRNSPLHF TGTGCCAGCAGTGAAGTGCCCCCAGGGGGCAGGAATTCACCCCTCCACTTT
TRBJ1-2 many NA TRBV6-5 CASSYSLERRGYTF TGTGCCAGCAGTTACTCGTTGGAGAGGAGGGGCTACACCTTC
TRBJ1-2 many NA TRBV6-6 CASSWTRVNGYTF TGTGCCAGCAGTTGGACCAGGGTGAATGGCTACACCTTC
TRBJ2-2 many TRBD1 TRBV2 CASSTGQGTGELFF TGTGCCAGCAGTACAGGACAGGGAACCGGGGAGCTGTTTTTT
TRBJ2-7 NA TRBD2 TRBV24-1 CATGETSGRARYEQYF TGTGCCACCGGGGAGACTAGCGGGAGGGCCCGGTACGAGCAGTACTTC
TRBJ2-7 NA NA TRBV15 CATSGTPYEQYF TGTGCCACCAGCGGGACCCCCTACGAGCAGTACTTC
TRBJ2-7 many TRBD2 TRBV29-1 CSVEEASGGSSYEQYF TGCAGCGTTGAAGAGGCCAGCGGGGGAAGCTCCTACGAGCAGTACTTC
TRBJ1-2 many NA TRBV7-9 CASSLVAGDIYGYTF TGTGCCAGCAGCTTAGTGGCAGGGGACATCTATGGCTACACCTTC
TRBJ2-5 NA NA TRBV15 CATSRGTANMTQYF TGTGCCACCAGCAGAGGGACTGCCAATATGACCCAGTACTTC
TRBJ1-3 few NA TRBV10-3 CAISAGARNANTIYF TGTGCCATCAGTGCCGGGGCAAGGAACGCAAACACCATATATTTT
TRBJ1-2 NA NA TRBV9 CASSVGGGDYTF TGTGCCAGCAGCGTAGGAGGGGGGGACTACACCTTC
TRBJ1-3 many NA TRBV10-3 CAMAALSPGNTIYF TGTGCCATGGCCGCCCTGAGCCCCGGAAACACCATATATTTT
TRBJ2-7 many NA TRBV7-6 CASSLALGRVYEQYF TGTGCCAGCAGCTTAGCGCTTGGAAGGGTCTACGAGCAGTACTTC
TRBJ1-2 many NA TRBV20-1 CSAGHGNWDYGYTF TGCAGTGCGGGACACGGGAACTGGGACTATGGCTACACCTTC
TRBJ1-1 many NA TRBV5-1 CASSLEGVNTEAFF TGCGCCAGCAGCTTGGAAGGGGTGAACACTGAAGCTTTCTTT
TRBJ1-2 many NA TRBV25-1 CASSEWAQGGYGYTF TGTGCCAGCAGTGAATGGGCTCAAGGGGGCTATGGCTACACCTTC
TRBJ1-1 many TRBD1 TRBV10-3 CAISSIDRVSLRTEAFF TGTGCCATCAGTTCGATAGACAGGGTGAGTCTGAGGACTGAAGCTTTCTTT
TRBJ2-1 few NA TRBV7-3 CASSFAGGSYNEQFF TGTGCCAGCAGCTTTGCGGGCGGGTCCTACAATGAGCAGTTCTTC
TRBJ2-4 NA NA TRBV9 CASSVGNRAAKNIQYF TGTGCCAGCAGCGTAGGGAACAGGGCGGCCAAAAACATTCAGTACTTC
TRBJ2-7 many NA TRBV5-1 CAYRRGGRKTEQYF TGCGCCTATCGAAGAGGGGGGAGAAAGACCGAGCAGTACTTC
TRBJ2-2 many NA TRBV11-2 CASSPDRGELFF TGTGCCAGCAGCCCTGACCGCGGGGAGCTGTTTTTT
TRBJ1-2 many TRBD1 TRBV10-3 CAINSGTGYGYTF TGTGCCATCAACTCCGGGACAGGCTATGGCTACACCTTC